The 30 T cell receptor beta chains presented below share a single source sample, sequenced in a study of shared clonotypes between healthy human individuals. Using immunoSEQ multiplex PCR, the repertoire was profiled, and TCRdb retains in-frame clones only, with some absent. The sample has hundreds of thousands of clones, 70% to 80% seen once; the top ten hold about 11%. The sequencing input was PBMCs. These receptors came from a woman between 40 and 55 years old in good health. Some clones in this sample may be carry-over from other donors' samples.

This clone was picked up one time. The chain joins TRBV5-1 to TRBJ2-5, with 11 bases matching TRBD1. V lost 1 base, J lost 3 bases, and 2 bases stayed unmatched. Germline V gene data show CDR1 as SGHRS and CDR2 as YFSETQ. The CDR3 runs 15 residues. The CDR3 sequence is CASSLWGQGEETQYF. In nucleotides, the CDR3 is TGCGCCAGCAGCTTGTGGGGACAGGGGGAAGAGACCCAGTACTTC.

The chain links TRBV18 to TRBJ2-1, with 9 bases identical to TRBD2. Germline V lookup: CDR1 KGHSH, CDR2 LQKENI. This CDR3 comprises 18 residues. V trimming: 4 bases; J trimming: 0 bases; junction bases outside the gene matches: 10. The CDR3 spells CASSLVRLAVFSYNEQFF. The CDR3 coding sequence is TGTGCCAGCTCACTTGTTCGACTAGCGGTTTTCTCCTACAATGAGCAGTTCTTC.

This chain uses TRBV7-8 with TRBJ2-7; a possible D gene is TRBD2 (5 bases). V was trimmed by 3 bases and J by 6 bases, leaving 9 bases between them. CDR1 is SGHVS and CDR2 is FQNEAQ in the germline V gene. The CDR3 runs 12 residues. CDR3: CASSFTRREQYF. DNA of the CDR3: TGTGCCAGCAGCTTCACTAGGCGCGAGCAGTACTTC.

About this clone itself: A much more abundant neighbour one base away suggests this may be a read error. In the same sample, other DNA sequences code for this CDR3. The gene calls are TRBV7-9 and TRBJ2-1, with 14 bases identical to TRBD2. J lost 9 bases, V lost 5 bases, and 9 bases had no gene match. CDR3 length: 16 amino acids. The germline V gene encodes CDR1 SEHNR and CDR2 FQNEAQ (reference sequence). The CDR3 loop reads CASSRAGTSGRGEQFF. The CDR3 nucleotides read TGTGCCAGCAGCAGGGCCGGGACTAGCGGGAGAGGTGAGCAGTTCTTC.

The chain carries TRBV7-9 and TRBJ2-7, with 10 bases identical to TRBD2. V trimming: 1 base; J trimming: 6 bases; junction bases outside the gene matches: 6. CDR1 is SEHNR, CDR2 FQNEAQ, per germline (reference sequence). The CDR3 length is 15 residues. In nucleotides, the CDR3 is TGTGCCAGCAGCTTAGTTAGCGGGAGGCCCGCCGAGCAGTACTTC. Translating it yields CASSLVSGRPAEQYF.

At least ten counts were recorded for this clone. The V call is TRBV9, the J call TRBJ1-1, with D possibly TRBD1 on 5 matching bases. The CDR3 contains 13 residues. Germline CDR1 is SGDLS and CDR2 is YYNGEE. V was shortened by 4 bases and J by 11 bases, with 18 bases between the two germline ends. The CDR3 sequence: CASSPSAREDAFF. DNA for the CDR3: TGTGCCAGCAGCCCTAGTGCCAGGGAGGACGCTTTCTTT.

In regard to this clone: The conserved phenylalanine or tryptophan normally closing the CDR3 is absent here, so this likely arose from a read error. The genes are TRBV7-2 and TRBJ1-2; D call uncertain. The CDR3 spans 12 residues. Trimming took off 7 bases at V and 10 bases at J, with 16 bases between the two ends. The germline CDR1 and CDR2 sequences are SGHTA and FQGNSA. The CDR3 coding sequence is TGTGCCAGCAAAAACCCCCCGGGAACCTACACCTCC. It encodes CASKNPPGTYTS.

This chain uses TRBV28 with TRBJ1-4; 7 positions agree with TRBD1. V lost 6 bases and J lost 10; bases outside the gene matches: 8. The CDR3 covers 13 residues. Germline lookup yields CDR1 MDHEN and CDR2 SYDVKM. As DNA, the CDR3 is TGTGCCAGCAGCCCGACAGGGCGTGGAAAACTGTTTTTT. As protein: CASSPTGRGKLFF.

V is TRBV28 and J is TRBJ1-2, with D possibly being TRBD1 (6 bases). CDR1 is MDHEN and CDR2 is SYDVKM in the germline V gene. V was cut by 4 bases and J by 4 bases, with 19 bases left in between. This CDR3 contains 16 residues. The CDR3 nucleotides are TGTGCCAGCAGTTCCGCCCGACAGGTGCCAACCTATGGCTACACCTTC. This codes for CASSSARQVPTYGYTF.

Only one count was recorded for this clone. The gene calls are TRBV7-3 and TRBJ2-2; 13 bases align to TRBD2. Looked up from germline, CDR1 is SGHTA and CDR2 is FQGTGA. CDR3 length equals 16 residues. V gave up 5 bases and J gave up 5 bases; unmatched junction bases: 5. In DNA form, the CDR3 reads TGTGCCAGCAGCAAAAGACTAGCGGGAGGAACCGGGGAGCTGTTTTTT. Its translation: CASSKRLAGGTGELFF.

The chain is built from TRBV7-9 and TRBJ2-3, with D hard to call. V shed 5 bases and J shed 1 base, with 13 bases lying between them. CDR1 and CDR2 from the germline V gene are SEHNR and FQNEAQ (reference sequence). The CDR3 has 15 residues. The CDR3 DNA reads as TGTGCCAGCAGCCCAAGGTGGAGCCGCACAGATACGCAGTATTTT. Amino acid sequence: CASSPRWSRTDTQYF.

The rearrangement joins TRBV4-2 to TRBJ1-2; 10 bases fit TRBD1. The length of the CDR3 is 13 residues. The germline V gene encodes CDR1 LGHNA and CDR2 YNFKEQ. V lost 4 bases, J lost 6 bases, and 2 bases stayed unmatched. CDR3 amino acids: CASSRTGGDGYTF. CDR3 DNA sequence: TGTGCCAGCAGCCGGACAGGGGGTGATGGCTACACCTTC.

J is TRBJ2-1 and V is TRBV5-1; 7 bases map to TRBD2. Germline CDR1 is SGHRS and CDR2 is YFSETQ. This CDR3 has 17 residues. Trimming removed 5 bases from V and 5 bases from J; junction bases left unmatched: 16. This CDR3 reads CASSAGVDIVTDNEQFF. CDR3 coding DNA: TGCGCCAGCAGTGCGGGGGTTGACATCGTTACGGACAATGAGCAGTTCTTC.

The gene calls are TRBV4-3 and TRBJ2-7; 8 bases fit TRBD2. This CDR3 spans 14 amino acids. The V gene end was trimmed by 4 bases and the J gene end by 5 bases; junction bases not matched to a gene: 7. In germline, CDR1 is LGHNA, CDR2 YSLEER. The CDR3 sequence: CASSPSGRGNEQYF. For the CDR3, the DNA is TGCGCCAGCAGCCCAAGCGGGAGAGGCAACGAGCAGTACTTC.

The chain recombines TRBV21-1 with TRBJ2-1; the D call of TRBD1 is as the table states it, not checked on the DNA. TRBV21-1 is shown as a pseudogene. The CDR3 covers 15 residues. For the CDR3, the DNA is TGTGCCAGCAGCCAACACGGACAGGAGTACAATGAGCAGTTCTTC. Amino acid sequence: CASSQHGQEYNEQFF.

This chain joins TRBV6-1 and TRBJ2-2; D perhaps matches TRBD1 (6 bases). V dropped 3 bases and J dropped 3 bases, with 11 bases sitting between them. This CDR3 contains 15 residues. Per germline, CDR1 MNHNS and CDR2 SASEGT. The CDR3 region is CASSDLGQYTGELFF. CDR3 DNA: TGTGCCAGCAGTGACCTAGGACAGTACACCGGGGAGCTGTTTTTT.

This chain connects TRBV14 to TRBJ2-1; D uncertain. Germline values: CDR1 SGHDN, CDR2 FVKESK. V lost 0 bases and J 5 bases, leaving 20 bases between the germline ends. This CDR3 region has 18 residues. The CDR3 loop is CASSQETPGPTWDNEQFF. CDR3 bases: TGTGCCAGCAGCCAAGAGACACCGGGTCCTACATGGGACAATGAGCAGTTCTTC.

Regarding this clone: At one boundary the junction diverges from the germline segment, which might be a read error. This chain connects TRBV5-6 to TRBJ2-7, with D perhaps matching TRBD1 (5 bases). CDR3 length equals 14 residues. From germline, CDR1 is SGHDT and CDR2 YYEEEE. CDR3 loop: CASSLDGADPTGDF. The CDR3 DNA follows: TGTGCCAGCAGCTTGGATGGGGCGGACCCGACGGGCGACTTC.

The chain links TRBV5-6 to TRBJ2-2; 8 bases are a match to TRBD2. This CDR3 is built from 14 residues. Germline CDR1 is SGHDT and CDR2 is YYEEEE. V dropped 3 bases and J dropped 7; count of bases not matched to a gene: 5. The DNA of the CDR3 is TGTGCCAGCAGCTGGGGACTAGTCGGCGGGGAGCTGTTTTTT. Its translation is CASSWGLVGGELFF.

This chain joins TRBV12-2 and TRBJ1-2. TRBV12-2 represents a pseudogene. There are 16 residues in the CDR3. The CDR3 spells CASRLVGISSGYGYTF. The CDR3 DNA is TGTGCAAGTCGCTTAGTAGGGATCTCTTCGGGCTATGGCTACACCTTC.

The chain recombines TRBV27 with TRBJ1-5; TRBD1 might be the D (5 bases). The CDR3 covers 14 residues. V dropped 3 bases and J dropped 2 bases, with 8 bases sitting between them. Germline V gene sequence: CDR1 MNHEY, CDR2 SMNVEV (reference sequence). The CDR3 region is CASSFRGRNQPQHF. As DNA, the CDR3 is TGTGCCAGCAGTTTTAGGGGTCGCAATCAGCCCCAGCATTTT.

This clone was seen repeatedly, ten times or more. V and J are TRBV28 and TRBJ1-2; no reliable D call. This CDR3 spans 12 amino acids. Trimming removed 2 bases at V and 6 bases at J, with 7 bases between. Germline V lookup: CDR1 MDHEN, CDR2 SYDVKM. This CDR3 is CASSLVRDGYTF. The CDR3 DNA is TGTGCCAGCAGTTTAGTACGGGATGGCTACACCTTC.

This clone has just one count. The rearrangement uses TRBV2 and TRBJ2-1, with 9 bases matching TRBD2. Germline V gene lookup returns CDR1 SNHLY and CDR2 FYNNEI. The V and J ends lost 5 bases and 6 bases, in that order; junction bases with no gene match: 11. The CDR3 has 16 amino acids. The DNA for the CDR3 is TGTGCCAGCAGTTCCGTTGGGGCGGGAGGGGGCAATGAGCAGTTCTTC. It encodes CASSSVGAGGGNEQFF.

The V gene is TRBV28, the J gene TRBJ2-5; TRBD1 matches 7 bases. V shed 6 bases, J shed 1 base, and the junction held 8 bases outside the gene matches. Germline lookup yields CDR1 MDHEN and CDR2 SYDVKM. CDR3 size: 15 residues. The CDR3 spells CASSLSTGSQETQYF. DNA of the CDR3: TGTGCCAGCAGCCTCTCGACAGGGAGCCAAGAGACCCAGTACTTC.

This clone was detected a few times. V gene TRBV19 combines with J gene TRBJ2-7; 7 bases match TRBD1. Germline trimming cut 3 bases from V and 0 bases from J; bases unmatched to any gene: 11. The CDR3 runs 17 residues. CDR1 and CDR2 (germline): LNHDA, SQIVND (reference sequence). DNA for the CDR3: TGTGCCAGTAGTATCGGAGGCGACAGGGCTAGCTCCTACGAGCAGTACTTC. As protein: CASSIGGDRASSYEQYF.

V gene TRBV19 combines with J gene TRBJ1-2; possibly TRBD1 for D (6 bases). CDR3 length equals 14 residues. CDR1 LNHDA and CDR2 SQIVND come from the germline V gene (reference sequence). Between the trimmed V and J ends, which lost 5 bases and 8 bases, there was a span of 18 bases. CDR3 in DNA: TGTGCCAGTAGTGCCGAGGGGGGCGCCAGCGGCTACACCTTC. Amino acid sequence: CASSAEGGASGYTF. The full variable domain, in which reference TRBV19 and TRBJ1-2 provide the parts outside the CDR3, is DGGITQSPKYLFRKEGQNVTLSCEQNLNHDAMYWYRQDPGQGLRLIYYSQIVNDFQKGDIAEGYSVSREKKESFPLTVTSAQKNPTAFYLCASSAEGGASGYTFGSGTRLTVV.

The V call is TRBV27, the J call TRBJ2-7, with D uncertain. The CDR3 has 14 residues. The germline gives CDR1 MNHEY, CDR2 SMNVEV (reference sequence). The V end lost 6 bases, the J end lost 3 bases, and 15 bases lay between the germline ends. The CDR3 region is CASSIKGMVYEQYF. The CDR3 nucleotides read TGTGCCAGCAGCATCAAAGGGATGGTCTACGAGCAGTACTTC.

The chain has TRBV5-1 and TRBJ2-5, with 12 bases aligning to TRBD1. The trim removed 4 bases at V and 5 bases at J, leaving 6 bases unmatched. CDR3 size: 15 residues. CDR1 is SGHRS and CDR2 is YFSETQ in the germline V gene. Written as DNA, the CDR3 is TGCGCCAGCAGCCGGGACAGGGGGCATGCGGAGACCCAGTACTTC. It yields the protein CASSRDRGHAETQYF. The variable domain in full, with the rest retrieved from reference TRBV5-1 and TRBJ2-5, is KAGVTQTPRYLIKTRGQQVTLSCSPISGHRSVSWYQQTPGQGLQFLFEYFSETQRNKGNFPGRFSGRQFSNSRSEMNVSTLELGDSALYLCASSRDRGHAETQYFGPGTRLLVL.

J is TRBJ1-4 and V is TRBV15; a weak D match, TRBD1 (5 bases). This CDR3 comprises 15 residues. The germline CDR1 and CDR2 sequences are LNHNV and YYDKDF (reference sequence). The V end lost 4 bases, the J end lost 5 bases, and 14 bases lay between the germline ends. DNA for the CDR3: TGTGCCACCAGCATACGGGGGTGGCAAAATGAAAAACTGTTTTTT. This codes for CATSIRGWQNEKLFF. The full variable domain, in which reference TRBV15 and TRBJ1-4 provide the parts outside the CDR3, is DAMVIQNPRYQVTQFGKPVTLSCSQTLNHNVMYWYQQKSSQAPKLLFHYYDKDFNNEADTPDNFQSRRPNTSFCFLDIRSPGLGDTAMYLCATSIRGWQNEKLFFGSGTQLSVL.

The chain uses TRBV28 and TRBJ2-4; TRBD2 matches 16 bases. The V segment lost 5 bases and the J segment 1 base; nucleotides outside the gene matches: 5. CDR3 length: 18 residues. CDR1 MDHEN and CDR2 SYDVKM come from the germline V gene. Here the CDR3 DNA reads TGTGCCAGCAGTGGGACTAGCGGGAGGGCCTCGGCCAAAAACATTCAGTACTTC. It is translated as CASSGTSGRASAKNIQYF.